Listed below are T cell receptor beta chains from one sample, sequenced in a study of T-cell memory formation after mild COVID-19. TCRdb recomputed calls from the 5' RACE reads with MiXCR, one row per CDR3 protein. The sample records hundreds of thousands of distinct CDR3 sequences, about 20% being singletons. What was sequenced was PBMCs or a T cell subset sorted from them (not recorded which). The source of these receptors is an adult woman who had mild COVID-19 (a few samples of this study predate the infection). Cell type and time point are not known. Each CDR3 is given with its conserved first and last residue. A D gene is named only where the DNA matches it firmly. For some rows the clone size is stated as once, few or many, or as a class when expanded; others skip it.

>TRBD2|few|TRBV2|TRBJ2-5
TGTGCCAGCAGGGTGACTAGCGGTGGGTCGGAGACCCAGTACTTC
CASRVTSGGSETQYF
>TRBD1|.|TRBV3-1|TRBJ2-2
TGTGCCAGCAGCCAGAGGACAGGGGTGAATGCCGGGGAGCTGTTTTTT
CASSQRTGVNAGELFF
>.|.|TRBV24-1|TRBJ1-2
TGTGCCACCAGTGACCCTCTCAGGCGAGTCGGCTACACCTTC
CATSDPLRRVGYTF
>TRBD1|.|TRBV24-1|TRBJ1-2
TGTGCCACCAGTGATTGGAGGACAGGGGGCGAAGCTGGCTACACCTTC
CATSDWRTGGEAGYTF
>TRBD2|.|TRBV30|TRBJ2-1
TGTGCCTGGAGTAAAAGACTAGCGGGAGGGGGAGAGCAGTTCTTC
CAWSKRLAGGGEQFF
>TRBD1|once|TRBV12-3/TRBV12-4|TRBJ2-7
TGTGCCAGCAGCTGGATGGGGCGGACAGGGGCCTACGAGCAGTACTTC
CASSWMGRTGAYEQYF
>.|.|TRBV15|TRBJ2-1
TGTGCCACCAGCAGACAAAGCGGAGATGAGCAGTTCTTC
CATSRQSGDEQFF
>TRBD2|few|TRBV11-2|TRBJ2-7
TGTGCCAGCAGCCAGCCTCGGACTAGCGGTTACGAGCAGTACTTC
CASSQPRTSGYEQYF
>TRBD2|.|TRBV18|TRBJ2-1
TGTGCCAGCTCACCACCAGGAATGGCGGGGGATAACAATGAGCAGTTCTTC
CASSPPGMAGDNNEQFF
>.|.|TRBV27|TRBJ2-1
TGTGCCAGCAGTGGCCTACCCTACAATGAGCAGTTCTTC
CASSGLPYNEQFF